This T cell receptor (beta chain) comes out of a study of shared clonotypes between healthy human individuals. Study-level findings and limits: A handful of donors showed sharing of about 5.5% of naive CD4 clonotypes.

Naive CD8 cells lacked CD45RO and underwent positive selection for CCR7, leaving out terminally differentiated effector memory CD45RA+ cells. Germline V gene data show CDR1 as MNHEY and CDR2 as SMNVEV (reference sequence). The length of the CDR3 is 14 residues. V shed 1 base and J shed 1 base, with 8 bases lying between them. On this clone itself: Its antigen is currently unknown.

Sequencing was at deep level. TCRdb's table, derived via immunoSEQ multiplex PCR, lists solely in-frame clones and lacks some. The data show hundreds of thousands of clones, approximately 96% seen once. The V gene is TRBV27, the J gene TRBJ2-7, with D unresolved. The specimen sequenced was naive CD8+ T cells sorted from blood. The TCR comes from a woman aged 25 to 45 in good health. The CDR3 nucleotides are TGTGCCAGCAGTTTATTCCCAGATTCCTACGAGCAGTACTTC. The encoded protein is CASSLFPDSYEQYF.